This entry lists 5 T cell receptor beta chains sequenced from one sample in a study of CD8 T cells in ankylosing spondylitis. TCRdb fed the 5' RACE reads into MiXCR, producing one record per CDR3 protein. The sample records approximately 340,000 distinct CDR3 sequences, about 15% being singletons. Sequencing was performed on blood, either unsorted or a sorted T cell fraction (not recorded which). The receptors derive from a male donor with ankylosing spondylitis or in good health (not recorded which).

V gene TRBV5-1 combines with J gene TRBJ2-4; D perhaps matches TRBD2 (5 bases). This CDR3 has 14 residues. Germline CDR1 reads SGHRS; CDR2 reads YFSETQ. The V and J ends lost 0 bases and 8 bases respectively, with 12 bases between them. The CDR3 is CASSLGPEVDIQYF. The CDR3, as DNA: TGCGCCAGCAGCTTGGGACCGGAGGTGGACATTCAGTACTTC.

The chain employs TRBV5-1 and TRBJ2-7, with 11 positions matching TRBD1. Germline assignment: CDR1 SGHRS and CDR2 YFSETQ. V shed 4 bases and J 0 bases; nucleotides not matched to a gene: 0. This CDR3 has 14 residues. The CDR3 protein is CASSGTGGSYEQYF. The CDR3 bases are TGCGCCAGCAGCGGGACAGGGGGCTCCTACGAGCAGTACTTC.

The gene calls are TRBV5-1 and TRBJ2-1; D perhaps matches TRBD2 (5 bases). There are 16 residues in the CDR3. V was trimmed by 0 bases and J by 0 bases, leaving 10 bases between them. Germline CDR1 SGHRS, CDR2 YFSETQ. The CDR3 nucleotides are TGCGCCAGCAGCTTGGATCCAACTAGCTCCTACAATGAGCAGTTCTTC. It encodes CASSLDPTSSYNEQFF.

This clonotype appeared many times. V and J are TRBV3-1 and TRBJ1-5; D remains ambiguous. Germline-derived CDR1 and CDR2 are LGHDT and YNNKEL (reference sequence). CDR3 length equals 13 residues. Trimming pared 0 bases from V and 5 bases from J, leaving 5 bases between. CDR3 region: CASSQERDQPQHF. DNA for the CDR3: TGTGCCAGCAGCCAAGAGCGGGATCAGCCCCAGCATTTT.

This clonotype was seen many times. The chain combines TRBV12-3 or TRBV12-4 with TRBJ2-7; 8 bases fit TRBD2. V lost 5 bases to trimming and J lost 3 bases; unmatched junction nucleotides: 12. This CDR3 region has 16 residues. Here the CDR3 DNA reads TGTGCCAGCAGTCCCTCTCAGAGGAGCGGGAGCTACGAGCAGTACTTC. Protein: CASSPSQRSGSYEQYF.